The 25 T cell receptor beta chains in this list originate from one sample, sequenced in a study of human T cells and chemical hapten exposure. TCRdb reanalysed the RACE reads using MiXCR and keeps one entry per CDR3 protein. In the table there are about 380,000 distinct CDR3 sequences, around 6% of which are singletons. Time point in this sample: patch test 2, 6 weeks after DPC sensitization. Treatment meaning: therapeutic diphenylcyclopropenone sensitization with weekly scalp DPC. The sequencing used whole blood, collected in connection with sensitization to the hapten diphenylcyclopropenone (DPC). The origin of the receptors is a woman aged 18-35 years with alopecia areata. Some clones in this sample may be carry-over from other donors' samples.

The table lists this clonotype with a few counts. V gene TRBV2 combines with J gene TRBJ1-6, with unresolved D. The CDR3 loop spans 14 amino acids. The germline V gene encodes CDR1 SNHLY and CDR2 FYNNEI. Trimming cost V 6 bases and J 5 bases, with 11 bases left between them. The CDR3 DNA follows: TGTGCCAGCAGAGTGGGTGCCGATAATTCACCCCTCCACTTT. It is translated as CASRVGADNSPLHF.

This chain connects TRBV7-9 to TRBJ1-6; unclear D gene. V dropped 8 bases and J dropped 0 bases, with 5 bases sitting between them. The CDR3 totals 13 residues. Looked up from germline, CDR1 is SEHNR and CDR2 is FQNEAQ (reference sequence). This chain's CDR3 is CASASSYNSPLHF. In DNA form, the CDR3 reads TGTGCCAGCGCGAGCTCCTATAATTCACCCCTCCACTTT.

In this sample, this clonotype turned up a few times. The chain recombines TRBV6-2 or TRBV6-3 with TRBJ1-1, with 7 bases that match TRBD1. Trimming took 0 bases from V and 6 from J; bases not matched to a gene: 13. CDR3 length equals 17 residues. Germline lookup yields CDR1 MNHEY and CDR2 SVGEGT. The CDR3 DNA follows: TGTGCCAGCAGTTACTCAACTTTATCCGGGACAGCCTCTGAAGCTTTCTTT. It codes for CASSYSTLSGTASEAFF.

This clonotype is termed medium-sized (0.01 to 0.1%). The V call is TRBV28, the J call TRBJ1-1; 11 positions agree with TRBD1. Germline-derived CDR1 and CDR2 are MDHEN and SYDVKM. The J segment lost 0 bases and the V segment lost 5 bases, leaving 5 bases of the junction unmatched. The CDR3 consists of 16 residues. As DNA, the CDR3 is TGTGCCAGCAGTATGGACAGGGGGCAAATGAACACTGAAGCTTTCTTT. It encodes CASSMDRGQMNTEAFF.

This clonotype was counted at least ten times. This rearrangement joins TRBV7-2 to TRBJ1-5; D remains ambiguous. CDR3 size: 15 residues. Germline V gives CDR1 SGHTA, CDR2 FQGNSA. V was pared by 5 bases and J by 2 bases, with 13 bases between. CDR3 amino acids: CASSPQEVGNQPQHF. The CDR3 DNA is TGTGCCAGCAGCCCCCAAGAGGTCGGCAATCAGCCCCAGCATTTT.

This clonotype was seen more than once but under ten times. This chain connects TRBV20-1 to TRBJ1-1, with TRBD1 matching 7 bases. Germline CDR1 reads DFQATT; CDR2 reads SNEGSKA (reference sequence). The CDR3 consists of 15 residues. V trimming: 6 bases; J trimming: 0 bases; junction bases outside the gene matches: 10. The CDR3 DNA follows: TGCAGTGCCAAGACAGGGAAGTTAGTGAACACTGAAGCTTTCTTT. This sequence encodes CSAKTGKLVNTEAFF.

The V call is TRBV11-2, the J call TRBJ1-1; D call uncertain. The CDR3 runs to 16 residues. With 5 bases removed from V and 0 bases from J, the gap between germline ends came to 16 bases. Germline assignment: CDR1 SGHAT and CDR2 FQNNGV. For the CDR3, the DNA is TGTGCCAGCAGCCCACGCAGAGACTACATGAACACTGAAGCTTTCTTT. Encoded protein: CASSPRRDYMNTEAFF.

This clonotype appeared many times. This sequence joins TRBV7-3 and TRBJ1-1; no clear D. Germline V gene sequence: CDR1 SGHTA, CDR2 FQGTGA. The CDR3 runs 13 residues. V lost 5 bases and J 1 base, leaving 8 bases between the germline ends. CDR3 DNA: TGTGCCAGCAGCCCTCAGACGAACACTGAAGCTTTCTTT. Residues: CASSPQTNTEAFF.

This clonotype was observed many times. The chain joins TRBV7-2 to TRBJ1-5; 7 nucleotides agree with TRBD1. CDR1 and CDR2 from the germline V gene are SGHTA and FQGNSA. CDR3 length equals 16 residues. The junction had 12 bases not matched to a gene; V was cut back by 5 bases and J by 5 bases. The CDR3 loop reads CASSQGEQSAYQPQHF. In DNA form, the CDR3 reads TGTGCCAGCAGCCAGGGGGAACAGAGCGCATATCAGCCCCAGCATTTT.

This clonotype was counted many times. J is TRBJ1-4 and V is TRBV7-2, with 7 bases matching TRBD1. Germline CDR1 SGHTA, CDR2 FQGNSA. This CDR3 is built from 15 residues. V lost 5 bases and J lost 7; bases outside the gene matches: 10. CDR3 nucleotide sequence: TGTGCCAGCAGCAGAGACAGGGAGGATGTTGAAAAACTGTTTTTT. Translated, it gives CASSRDREDVEKLFF.

This chain joins TRBV7-6 and TRBJ2-3; D tentatively reads TRBD1 or TRBD2 (6 bases each). V dropped 1 base and J dropped 1 base, with 9 bases sitting between them. The germline V gene encodes CDR1 SGHVS and CDR2 FNYEAQ. This CDR3 has 15 amino acids. In DNA form, the CDR3 reads TGTGCCAGCAGCTTAGAGGGGGGTCGCACAGATACGCAGTATTTT. It yields the protein CASSLEGGRTDTQYF.

The chain couples TRBV7-2 to TRBJ2-1; 12 bases map to TRBD2. The junction had 3 bases not matched to a gene; V was cut back by 2 bases and J by 4 bases. CDR1 is SGHTA, CDR2 FQGNSA, per germline. The CDR3 is 16 amino acids. This chain's CDR3 is CASSLRTSGGYNEQFF. Written as DNA, the CDR3 is TGTGCCAGCAGCTTAAGAACTAGCGGGGGGTACAATGAGCAGTTCTTC. Complete variable domain (other parts from reference TRBV7-2 and TRBJ2-1): GAGVSQSPSNKVTEKGKDVELRCDPISGHTALYWYRQSLGQGLEFLIYFQGNSAPDKSGLPSDRFSAERTGGSVSTLTIQRTQQEDSAVYLCASSLRTSGGYNEQFFGPGTRLTVL.

The V and J genes are TRBV28 and TRBJ1-5; D may be TRBD1 (6 bases). Between the trimmed V and J ends, which lost 4 bases and 2 bases, there was a span of 27 bases. The germline V gene encodes CDR1 MDHEN and CDR2 SYDVKM. The CDR3 has 20 amino acids. CDR3 residues: CASSSDGVSTGNSRNQPQHF. The CDR3 DNA reads as TGTGCCAGCAGTTCCGACGGGGTATCGACAGGTAATAGTCGCAATCAGCCCCAGCATTTT. The full variable domain, rest sourced from reference TRBV28 and TRBJ1-5, is DVKVTQSSRYLVKRTGEKVFLECVQDMDHENMFWYRQDPGLGLRLIYFSYDVKMKEKGDIPEGYSVSREKKERFSLILESASTNQTSMYLCASSSDGVSTGNSRNQPQHFGDGTRLSIL.

This chain links TRBV7-2 with TRBJ2-7, with TRBD1 matching 12 bases. The V gene end was trimmed by 3 bases and the J gene end by 3 bases; junction bases not matched to a gene: 6. Germline V gene lookup returns CDR1 SGHTA and CDR2 FQGNSA. There are 16 residues in the CDR3. DNA for the CDR3: TGTGCCAGCAGCTTCCGGGACAGGGGGCTGGTCTACGAGCAGTACTTC. Protein product: CASSFRDRGLVYEQYF. The full variable domain, completed using reference TRBV7-2 and TRBJ2-7, is GAGVSQSPSNKVTEKGKDVELRCDPISGHTALYWYRQSLGQGLEFLIYFQGNSAPDKSGLPSDRFSAERTGGSVSTLTIQRTQQEDSAVYLCASSFRDRGLVYEQYFGPGTRLTVT.

This clonotype was observed a few times. V gene TRBV28 combines with J gene TRBJ1-5, with D unclear. The CDR3 has 16 residues. Trimming took 3 bases from V and 0 from J, leaving 12 bases between them. In germline, CDR1 is MDHEN, CDR2 SYDVKM. CDR3 sequence reads: CASSFREWRSNQPQHF. The CDR3 DNA sequence: TGTGCCAGCAGTTTTCGGGAATGGCGTAGCAATCAGCCCCAGCATTTT.

This clonotype was detected ten times or more. The gene calls are TRBV7-2 and TRBJ1-2; a possible D gene is TRBD1 (5 bases). Trimming cost V 3 bases and J 4 bases, with 12 bases left between them. CDR1 and CDR2 from the germline V gene are SGHTA and FQGNSA. The CDR3 extends over 14 amino acids. This CDR3 is CASSFVTGGYGYTF. The DNA of the CDR3 is TGTGCCAGCAGCTTCGTGACGGGGGGCTATGGCTACACCTTC.

The chain carries TRBV3-1 and TRBJ2-2, with D uncertain. V was pared by 1 base and J by 6 bases, with 3 bases between. Looked up from germline, CDR1 is LGHDT and CDR2 is YNNKEL (reference sequence). The CDR3 is 12 amino acids. CDR3 region: CASSQAAGELFF. DNA for the CDR3: TGTGCCAGCAGCCAAGCCGCCGGGGAGCTGTTTTTT.

This clonotype was counted many times. The V and J genes are TRBV6-1 and TRBJ2-2; the D gene is possibly TRBD1 (6 bases). V was shortened by 6 bases and J by 3 bases, with 11 bases between the two germline ends. The CDR3 spans 14 residues. Germline V gene sequence: CDR1 MNHNS, CDR2 SASEGT. As DNA, the CDR3 is TGTGCCAGCAGAGAACAGGGATACACCGGGGAGCTGTTTTTT. This sequence encodes CASREQGYTGELFF.

As for this clonotype: A clone one base away is much larger, so this may be a read error. V is TRBV10-3 and J is TRBJ2-3, with TRBD1 matching 7 bases. The germline V gene has CDR1 ENHRY and CDR2 SYGVKD. CDR3 length: 17 amino acids. In DNA form, the CDR3 reads TGTGCCAACAGTGACCAGGGGGAAGTTCGGGGCACAGATACGCAGTATTTT. This encodes CANSDQGEVRGTDTQYF.

This clonotype was detected only a few times. As DNA, the CDR3 is TGTGCCAGCAGCTCCGGACAGGTCCCCTACGAGCAGTACTTC. It translates to CASSSGQVPYEQYF. The gene calls are TRBV4-2 and TRBJ2-7; 7 bases agree with TRBD1. There are 14 residues in the CDR3. J lost 2 bases, V lost 5 bases, and 6 bases had no gene match. Germline V gives CDR1 LGHNA, CDR2 YNFKEQ.

The chain combines TRBV20-1 with TRBJ1-5; D possibly corresponds to TRBD1 (5 bases). The CDR3 contains 15 residues. Germline V gene sequence: CDR1 DFQATT, CDR2 SNEGSKA (reference sequence). Trimming left V 3 bases short and J 2 bases short, with 14 bases between. The CDR3 DNA reads TGCAGTGCTAGGGGGGGTGAAAGTGGCAATCAGCCCCAGCATTTT. Translated: CSARGGESGNQPQHF.

This clonotype was observed at least ten times. The V and J genes are TRBV9 and TRBJ1-1; perhaps TRBD1 as D (6 bases). Germline CDR1 reads SGDLS; CDR2 reads YYNGEE. The CDR3 totals 13 residues. With 4 bases removed from V and 6 bases from J, the gap between germline ends came to 13 bases. The CDR3 here is CASSTTGSAEAFF. For the CDR3, the DNA is TGTGCCAGCAGCACAACAGGGAGCGCTGAAGCTTTCTTT.

The table lists this clonotype with many counts. The chain links TRBV6-5 to TRBJ2-3; maybe TRBD2 (5 bases). V dropped 6 bases and J dropped 6 bases, with 13 bases sitting between them. This CDR3 region has 13 residues. Per the germline V gene, CDR1 is MNHEY and CDR2 is SVGAGI. CDR3 nucleotide sequence: TGTGCCAGCAGCGCCCCTTCTAGCGATACGCAGTATTTT. It yields the protein CASSAPSSDTQYF.

The chain links TRBV29-1 to TRBJ2-1; D is uncertain. Germline lookup yields CDR1 SQVTM and CDR2 ANQGSEA. Trimming removed 3 bases from V and 6 bases from J, with 15 bases in between. The CDR3 spans 14 residues. Written as DNA, the CDR3 is TGCAGCGTTGATTCCTCGCGTGGGGTCAATGAGCAGTTCTTC. This translates into CSVDSSRGVNEQFF.

This clonotype was seen repeatedly, ten times or more. The chain has TRBV18 and TRBJ1-4; TRBD1 might be the D (5 bases). CDR3 length equals 13 residues. Germline CDR1 is KGHSH and CDR2 is LQKENI. The V end lost 3 bases, the J end lost 5 bases, and 7 bases lay between the germline ends. The CDR3 DNA follows: TGTGCCAGCTCACCGGACAAAAATGAAAAACTGTTTTTT. Translation gives CASSPDKNEKLFF.